This T cell receptor (beta chain) was identified during a study of vaccination and CD4 T cells after COVID-19. About the research overall: Post-vaccination samples were procured at a median of around 79 days following dose two (range 14 to 241). After vaccination, a few convalescent patients were sampled at day 14 and at days 161 to 241.

TCRdb analysed the PCR reads with MiXCR anew, one entry per CDR3 protein. This sample has 35,000 to 45,000 distinct CDR3 sequences, with 36% found just once. V was pared by 1 base and J by 4 bases, with 3 bases of the junction left unmatched. There are 14 residues in the CDR3. CDR1 is MGHDK, CDR2 SYGVNS, per germline. Described time point: late sampling 161 to 241 days after vaccination in a few convalescent patients. Specimen: CD4+ T cells from blood, collected about 7 months after SARS-CoV-2 vaccination. The sequence came from a human donor who had recovered from COVID-19. The chain links TRBV25-1 to TRBJ2-5, with 7 bases identical to TRBD1. The CDR3: CASSEFAGGETQYF. CDR3 nucleotides: TGTGCCAGCAGTGAATTCGCAGGGGGAGAGACCCAGTACTTC.